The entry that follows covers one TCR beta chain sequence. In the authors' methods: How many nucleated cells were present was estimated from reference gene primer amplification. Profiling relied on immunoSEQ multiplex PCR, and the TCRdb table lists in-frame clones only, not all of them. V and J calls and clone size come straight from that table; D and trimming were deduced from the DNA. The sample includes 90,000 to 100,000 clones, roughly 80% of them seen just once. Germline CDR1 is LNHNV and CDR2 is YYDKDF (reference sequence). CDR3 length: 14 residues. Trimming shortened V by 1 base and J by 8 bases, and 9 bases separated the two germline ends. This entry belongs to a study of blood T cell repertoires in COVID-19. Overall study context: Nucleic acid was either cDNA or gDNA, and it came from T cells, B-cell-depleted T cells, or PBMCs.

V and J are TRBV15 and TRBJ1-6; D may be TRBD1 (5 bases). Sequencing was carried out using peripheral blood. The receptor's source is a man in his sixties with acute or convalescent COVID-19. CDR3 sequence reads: CATSRGREDSPLHF. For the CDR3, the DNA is TGTGCCACCAGCAGAGGCAGGGAGGATTCACCCCTCCACTTT.